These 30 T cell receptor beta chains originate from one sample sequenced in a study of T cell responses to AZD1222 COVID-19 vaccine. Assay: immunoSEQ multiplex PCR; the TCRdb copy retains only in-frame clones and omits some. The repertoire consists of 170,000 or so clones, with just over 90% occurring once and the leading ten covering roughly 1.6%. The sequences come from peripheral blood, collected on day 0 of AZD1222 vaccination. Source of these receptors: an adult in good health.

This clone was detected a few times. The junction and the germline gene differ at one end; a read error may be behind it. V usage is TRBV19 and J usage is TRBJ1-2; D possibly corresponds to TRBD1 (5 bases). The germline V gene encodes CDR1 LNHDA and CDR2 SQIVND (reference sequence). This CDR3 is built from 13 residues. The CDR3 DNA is TGTGCTAGTAAGGGGCAGGCAGAGGCTGGCTACACCTTC. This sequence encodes CASKGQAEAGYTF.

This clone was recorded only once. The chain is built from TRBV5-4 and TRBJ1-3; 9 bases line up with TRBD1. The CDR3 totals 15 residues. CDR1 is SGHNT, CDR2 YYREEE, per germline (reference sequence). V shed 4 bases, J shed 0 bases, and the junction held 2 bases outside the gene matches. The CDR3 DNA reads TGTGCCAGCAGCAGACAGGGGGACTCTGGAAACACCATATATTTT. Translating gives CASSRQGDSGNTIYF.

In DNA form, the CDR3 reads TGTGCCTGGAGCTGGGCATTCTCCTATAATTCACCCCTCCACTTT. It translates to CAWSWAFSYNSPLHF. The J gene is TRBJ1-6, the V gene TRBV30; no firm D call. The germline CDR1 and CDR2 sequences are GTSNPN and SVGIG (reference sequence). The CDR3 covers 15 residues. V was shortened by 3 bases and J by 0 bases, with 9 bases between the two germline ends.

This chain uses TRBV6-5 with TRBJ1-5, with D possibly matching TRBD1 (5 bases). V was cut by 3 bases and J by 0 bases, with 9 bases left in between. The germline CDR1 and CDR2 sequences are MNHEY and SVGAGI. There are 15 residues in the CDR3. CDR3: CASSYLRDSNQPQHF. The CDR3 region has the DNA TGTGCCAGCAGTTATCTCAGGGATAGCAATCAGCCCCAGCATTTT.

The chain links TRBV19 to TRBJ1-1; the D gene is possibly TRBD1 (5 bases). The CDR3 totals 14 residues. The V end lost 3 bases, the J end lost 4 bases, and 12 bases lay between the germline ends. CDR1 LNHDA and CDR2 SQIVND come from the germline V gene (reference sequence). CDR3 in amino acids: CASSISGVGTEAFF. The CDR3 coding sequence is TGTGCCAGTAGTATTTCGGGGGTAGGCACTGAAGCTTTCTTT.

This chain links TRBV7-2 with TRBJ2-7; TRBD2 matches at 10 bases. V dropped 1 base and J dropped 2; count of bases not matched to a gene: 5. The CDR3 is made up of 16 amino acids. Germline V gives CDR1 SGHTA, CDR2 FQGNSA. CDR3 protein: CASSLGASGGTYEQYF. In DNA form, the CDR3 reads TGTGCCAGCAGCTTAGGGGCTAGCGGGGGAACCTACGAGCAGTACTTC.

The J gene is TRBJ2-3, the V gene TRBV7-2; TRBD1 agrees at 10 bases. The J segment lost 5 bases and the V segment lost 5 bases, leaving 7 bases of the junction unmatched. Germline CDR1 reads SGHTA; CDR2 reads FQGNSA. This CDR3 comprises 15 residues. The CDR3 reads CASSIWTGGEDTQYF. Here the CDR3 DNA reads TGTGCCAGCAGCATATGGACAGGGGGTGAAGATACGCAGTATTTT. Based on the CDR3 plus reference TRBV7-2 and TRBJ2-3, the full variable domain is GAGVSQSPSNKVTEKGKDVELRCDPISGHTALYWYRQSLGQGLEFLIYFQGNSAPDKSGLPSDRFSAERTGGSVSTLTIQRTQQEDSAVYLCASSIWTGGEDTQYFGPGTRLTVL.

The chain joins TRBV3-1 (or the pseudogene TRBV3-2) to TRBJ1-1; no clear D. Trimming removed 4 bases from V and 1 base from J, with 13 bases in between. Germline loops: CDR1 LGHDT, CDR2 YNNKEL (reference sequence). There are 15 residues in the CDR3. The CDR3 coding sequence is TGTGCCAGCAGCCCGTCGGACTTCCAGAACACTGAAGCTTTCTTT. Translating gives CASSPSDFQNTEAFF.

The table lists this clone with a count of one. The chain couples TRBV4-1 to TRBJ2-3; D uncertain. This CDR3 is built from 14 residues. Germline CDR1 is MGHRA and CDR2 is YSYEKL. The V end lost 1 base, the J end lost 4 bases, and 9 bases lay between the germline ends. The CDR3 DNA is TGCGCCAGCAGCCAAGCGCCAGCCTCAGATACGCAGTATTTT. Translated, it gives CASSQAPASDTQYF.

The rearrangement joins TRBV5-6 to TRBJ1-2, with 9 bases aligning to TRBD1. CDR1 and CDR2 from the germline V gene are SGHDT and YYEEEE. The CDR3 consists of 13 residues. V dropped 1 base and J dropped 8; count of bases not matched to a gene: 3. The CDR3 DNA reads TGTGCCAGCAGCTTGTACAGGGGGCACGGCTACACCTTC. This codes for CASSLYRGHGYTF.

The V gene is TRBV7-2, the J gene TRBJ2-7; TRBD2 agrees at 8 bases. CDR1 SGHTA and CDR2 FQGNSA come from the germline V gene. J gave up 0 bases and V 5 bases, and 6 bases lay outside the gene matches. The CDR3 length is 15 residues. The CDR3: CASSPGGVRSYEQYF. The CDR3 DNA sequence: TGTGCCAGCAGCCCCGGGGGGGTTCGCTCCTACGAGCAGTACTTC.

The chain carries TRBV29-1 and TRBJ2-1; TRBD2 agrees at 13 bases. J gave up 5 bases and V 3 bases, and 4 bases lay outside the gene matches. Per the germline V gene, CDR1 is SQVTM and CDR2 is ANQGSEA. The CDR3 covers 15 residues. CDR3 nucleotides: TGCAGCGTTGATGGACTAGCGGGGGTAAACAATGAGCAGTTCTTC. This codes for CSVDGLAGVNNEQFF.

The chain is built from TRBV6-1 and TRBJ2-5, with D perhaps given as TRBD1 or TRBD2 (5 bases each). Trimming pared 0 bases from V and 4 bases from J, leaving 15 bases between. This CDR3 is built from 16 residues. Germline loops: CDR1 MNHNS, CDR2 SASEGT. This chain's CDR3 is CASSEATAGRGETQYF. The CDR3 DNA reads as TGTGCCAGCAGTGAAGCCACCGCAGGGAGAGGAGAGACCCAGTACTTC.

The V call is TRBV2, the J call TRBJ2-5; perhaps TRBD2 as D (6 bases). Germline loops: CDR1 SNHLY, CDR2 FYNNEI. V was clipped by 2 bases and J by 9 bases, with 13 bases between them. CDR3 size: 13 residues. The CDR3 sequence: CASSEHGGSSQYF. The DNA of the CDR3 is TGTGCCAGCAGTGAACATGGGGGGTCTTCCCAGTACTTC.

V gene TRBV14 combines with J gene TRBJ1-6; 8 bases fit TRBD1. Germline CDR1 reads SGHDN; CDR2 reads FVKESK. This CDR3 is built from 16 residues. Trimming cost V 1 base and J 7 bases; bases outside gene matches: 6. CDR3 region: CASSQVLTGANSPLHF. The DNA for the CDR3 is TGTGCCAGCAGCCAAGTTCTGACAGGGGCCAATTCACCCCTCCACTTT.

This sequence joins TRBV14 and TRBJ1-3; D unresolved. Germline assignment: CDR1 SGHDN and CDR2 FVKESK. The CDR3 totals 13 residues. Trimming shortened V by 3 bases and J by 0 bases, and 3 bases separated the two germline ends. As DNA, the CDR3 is TGTGCCAGCAGCCACCTCTCTGGAAACACCATATATTTT. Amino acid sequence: CASSHLSGNTIYF.

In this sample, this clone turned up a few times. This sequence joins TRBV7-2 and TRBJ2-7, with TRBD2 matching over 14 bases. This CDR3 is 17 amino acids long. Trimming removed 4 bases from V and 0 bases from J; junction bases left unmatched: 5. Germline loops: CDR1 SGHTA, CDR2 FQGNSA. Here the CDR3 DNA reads TGTGCCAGCAGCTGGACTAGCGGGGGGATCACCTCCTACGAGCAGTACTTC. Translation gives CASSWTSGGITSYEQYF.

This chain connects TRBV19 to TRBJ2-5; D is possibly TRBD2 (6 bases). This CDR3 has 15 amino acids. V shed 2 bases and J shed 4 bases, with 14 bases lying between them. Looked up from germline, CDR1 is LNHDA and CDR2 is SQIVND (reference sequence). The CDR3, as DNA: TGTGCCAGTAGTATAATCAAGGGAGGAGGAGAGACCCAGTACTTC. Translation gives CASSIIKGGGETQYF.

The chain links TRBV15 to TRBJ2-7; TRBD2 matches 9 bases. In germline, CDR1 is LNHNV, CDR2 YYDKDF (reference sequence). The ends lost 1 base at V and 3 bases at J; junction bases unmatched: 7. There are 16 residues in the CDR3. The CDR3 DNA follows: TGTGCCACCAGCAGAGCCGGAGCGGGGGGTCTCTACGAGCAGTACTTC. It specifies CATSRAGAGGLYEQYF.

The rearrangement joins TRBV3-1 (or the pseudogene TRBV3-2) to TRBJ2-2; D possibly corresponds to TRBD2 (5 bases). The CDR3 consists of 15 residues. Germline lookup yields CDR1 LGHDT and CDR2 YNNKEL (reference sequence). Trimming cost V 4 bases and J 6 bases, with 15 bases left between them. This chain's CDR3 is CASSPKGGAAGELFF. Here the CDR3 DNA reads TGTGCCAGCAGCCCTAAAGGTGGAGCGGCCGGGGAGCTGTTTTTT.

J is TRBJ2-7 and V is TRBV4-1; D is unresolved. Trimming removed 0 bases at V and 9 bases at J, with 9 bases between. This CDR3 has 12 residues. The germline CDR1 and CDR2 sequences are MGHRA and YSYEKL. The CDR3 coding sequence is TGCGCCAGCAGCCAAGATCCGGCTCGGCAGTACTTC. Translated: CASSQDPARQYF.

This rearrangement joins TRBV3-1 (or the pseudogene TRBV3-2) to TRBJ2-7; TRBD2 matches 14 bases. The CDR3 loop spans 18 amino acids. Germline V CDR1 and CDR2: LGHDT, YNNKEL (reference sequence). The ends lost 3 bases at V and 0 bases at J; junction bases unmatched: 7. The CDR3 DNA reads TGTGCCAGCAGCCATCGGACTAGCGGGGGGTACATCTCCTACGAGCAGTACTTC. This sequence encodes CASSHRTSGGYISYEQYF.

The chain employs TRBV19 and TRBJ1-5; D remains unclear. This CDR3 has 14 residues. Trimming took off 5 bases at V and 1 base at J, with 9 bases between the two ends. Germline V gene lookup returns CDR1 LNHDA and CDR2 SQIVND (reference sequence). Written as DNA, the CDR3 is TGTGCCAGTAGTGACTGGAGCAGCAATCAGCCCCAGCATTTT. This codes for CASSDWSSNQPQHF.

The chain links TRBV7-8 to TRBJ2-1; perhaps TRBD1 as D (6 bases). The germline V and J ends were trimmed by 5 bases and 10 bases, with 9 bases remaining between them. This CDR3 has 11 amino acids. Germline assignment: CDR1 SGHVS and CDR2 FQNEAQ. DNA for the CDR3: TGTGCCAGCAGCCCCCAGGGGGAGCAGTTCTTC. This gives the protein CASSPQGEQFF.

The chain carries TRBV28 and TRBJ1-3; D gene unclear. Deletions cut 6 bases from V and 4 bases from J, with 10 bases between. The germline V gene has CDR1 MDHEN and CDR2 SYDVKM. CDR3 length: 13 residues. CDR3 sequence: CASRAGNGNTIYF. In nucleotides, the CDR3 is TGTGCCAGCAGGGCCGGGAACGGAAACACCATATATTTT.

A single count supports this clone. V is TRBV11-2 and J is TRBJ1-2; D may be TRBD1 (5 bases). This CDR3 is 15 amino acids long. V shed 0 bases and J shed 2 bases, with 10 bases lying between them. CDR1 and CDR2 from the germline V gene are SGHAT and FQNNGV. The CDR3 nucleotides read TGTGCCAGCAGCTTAGATCGGGACGGAAACTATGGCTACACCTTC. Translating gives CASSLDRDGNYGYTF.

CDR3 loop: CASSSGGSNYGYTF. The CDR3 DNA follows: TGTGCCAGCAGTTCAGGGGGATCTAACTATGGCTACACCTTC. The chain carries TRBV6-2 or TRBV6-3 and TRBJ1-2; TRBD1 agrees at 7 bases. The CDR3 extends over 14 amino acids. Germline V gives CDR1 MNHEY, CDR2 SVGEGT. V lost 4 bases to trimming and J lost 0 bases; unmatched junction nucleotides: 2.

CDR3: CASSLNEAETQYF. CDR3 DNA: TGTGCCAGCAGTTTAAATGAGGCGGAGACCCAGTACTTC. V and J are TRBV27 and TRBJ2-5; D ambiguous. V lost 2 bases, J lost 5 bases, and 9 bases lay in between. CDR1 and CDR2 (germline): MNHEY, SMNVEV (reference sequence). The CDR3 is made up of 13 amino acids.

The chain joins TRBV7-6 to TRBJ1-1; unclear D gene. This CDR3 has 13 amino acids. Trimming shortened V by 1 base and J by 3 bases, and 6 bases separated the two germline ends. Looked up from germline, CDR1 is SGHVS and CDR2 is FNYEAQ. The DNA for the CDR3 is TGTGCCAGCAGCTTAGTGGCGGACACTGAAGCTTTCTTT. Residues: CASSLVADTEAFF.

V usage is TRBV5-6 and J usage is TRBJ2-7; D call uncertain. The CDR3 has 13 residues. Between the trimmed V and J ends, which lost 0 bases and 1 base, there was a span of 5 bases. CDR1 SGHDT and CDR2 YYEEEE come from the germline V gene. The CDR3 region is CASSLGVSYEQYF. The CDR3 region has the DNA TGTGCCAGCAGCTTGGGAGTGTCCTACGAGCAGTACTTC.